Shown below are 5 T cell receptor beta chains from a single sample sequenced in a study of T cells in Graves' hyperthyroidism and ophthalmopathy. RNA transcripts provided the source from which TCR beta CDR3 regions were amplified. TCR CDR3 regions were first amplified by RT-PCR with HTBI primers. One entry per CDR3 protein, called by TCRdb with MiXCR from the multiplex PCR reads. This sample carries 500,000 to 600,000 distinct CDR3 sequences, 15% to 20% of them seen once, and the ten largest clones take 18%. The sample taken for sequencing was blood. Source of these receptors: a woman in her late teens or twenties with Graves' hyperthyroidism.

The genes are TRBV15 and TRBJ2-7, with a possible D match to TRBD2 (5 bases). Trimming pared 0 bases from V and 3 bases from J, leaving 15 bases between. Germline-derived CDR1 and CDR2 are LNHNV and YYDKDF (reference sequence). This CDR3 has 16 amino acids. This CDR3 reads CATSRDLRTPGYEQYF. DNA of the CDR3: TGTGCCACCAGCAGAGATCTTAGGACTCCGGGCTACGAGCAGTACTTC.

This clonotype was picked up a small number of times. The chain combines TRBV18 with TRBJ2-3, with D tentatively TRBD1 (5 bases). Trimming removed 2 bases at V and 0 bases at J, with 9 bases between. The CDR3 extends over 15 amino acids. Germline V gives CDR1 KGHSH, CDR2 LQKENI. CDR3: CASSPIGHSTDTQYF. DNA for the CDR3: TGTGCCAGCTCACCAATCGGACACAGCACAGATACGCAGTATTTT.

Ten or more counts support this clonotype. The V call is TRBV20-1, the J call TRBJ2-5; possibly TRBD1 or TRBD2 for D (5 bases each). The V end was cut by 1 base, the J end by 1 base, with 13 bases between. This CDR3 region has 15 residues. CDR1 is DFQATT, CDR2 SNEGSKA, per germline (reference sequence). CDR3 bases: TGCAGTGCTAGAGGGGGGTATAAGACCCAAGAGACCCAGTACTTC. Translation gives CSARGGYKTQETQYF.

This sequence joins TRBV29-1 and TRBJ1-2; perhaps TRBD1 as D (6 bases). The CDR3 length is 11 residues. Per the germline V gene, CDR1 is SQVTM and CDR2 is ANQGSEA. Trimming took 4 bases from V and 7 from J, leaving 10 bases between them. This CDR3 reads CSVVQGGGYTF. The CDR3 nucleotides are TGCAGCGTTGTACAGGGAGGTGGCTACACCTTC. The whole variable domain, filled in from reference TRBV29-1 and TRBJ1-2, reads SAVISQKPSRDICQRGTSLTIQCQVDSQVTMMFWYRQQPGQSLTLIATANQGSEATYESGFVIDKFPISRPNLTFSTLTVSNMSPEDSSIYLCSVVQGGGYTFGSGTRLTVV.

This chain connects TRBV19 to TRBJ2-1, with TRBD1 matching over 7 bases. Germline CDR1 and CDR2: LNHDA and SQIVND (reference sequence). The ends lost 6 bases at V and 4 bases at J; junction bases unmatched: 12. The CDR3 totals 16 residues. CDR3 region: CASSPQTWTGYNEQFF. CDR3 nucleotide sequence: TGTGCCAGTAGCCCCCAAACCTGGACAGGTTACAATGAGCAGTTCTTC.